Below are 24 T cell receptor beta chains sequenced from a single sample in a study of T cells after yellow fever vaccination. TCRdb processed the 5' RACE reads anew with MiXCR; each CDR3 protein has one entry. The sample yields approximately 510,000 distinct CDR3 sequences, 21% seen once. The sequences come from PBMCs, collected approximately 22 days after the first yellow fever vaccination. The receptors were gathered from a man aged 18 to 29 who received the YFV17D yellow fever vaccine.

CDR3 sequence (DNA): TGTGCCAGCAGCTTCGGACAGGGGGCCTACAATGAGCAGTTCTTC. Its translation is CASSFGQGAYNEQFF. This chain uses TRBV5-5 with TRBJ2-1; 10 bases are a match to TRBD1. Germline V lookup: CDR1 SGHKS, CDR2 YYEKEE (reference sequence). The CDR3 has 15 residues. After removal of 2 bases from V and 2 bases from J, the junction contained 1 base not matched to a gene.

This clonotype was picked up a small number of times. This chain connects TRBV19 to TRBJ2-1; D may match TRBD1 or TRBD2 (7 bases each). This CDR3 comprises 16 residues. Trimming took 3 bases from V and 3 from J, leaving 15 bases between them. Per the germline V gene, CDR1 is LNHDA and CDR2 is SQIVND (reference sequence). The CDR3 bases are TGTGCCAGTAGTATGGGAGGGACAGCCTACTACAATGAGCAGTTCTTC. It is translated as CASSMGGTAYYNEQFF. Looking up the rest from reference TRBV19 and TRBJ2-1 gives the full variable domain: DGGITQSPKYLFRKEGQNVTLSCEQNLNHDAMYWYRQDPGQGLRLIYYSQIVNDFQKGDIAEGYSVSREKKESFPLTVTSAQKNPTAFYLCASSMGGTAYYNEQFFGPGTRLTVL.

The chain carries TRBV6-2 or TRBV6-3 and TRBJ2-1; the D gene is possibly TRBD2 (5 bases). CDR1 and CDR2 from the germline V gene are MNHEY and SVGEGT. Trimming shortened V by 5 bases and J by 6 bases, and 23 bases separated the two germline ends. This CDR3 is 17 amino acids long. CDR3 nucleotide sequence: TGTGCCAGCAGTCGTCCCCCAGGACGAGGGTCCCTCAATGAGCAGTTCTTC. Translating it yields CASSRPPGRGSLNEQFF.

This clonotype showed up just a few times. The rearrangement uses TRBV5-4 and TRBJ2-2, with D hard to call. The CDR3 runs to 12 residues. Germline V CDR1 and CDR2: SGHNT, YYREEE (reference sequence). Trimming stripped 0 bases from V and 7 bases from J, with 4 bases between. Here the CDR3 reads CASSLGYGELFF. CDR3 coding DNA: TGTGCCAGCAGCTTGGGGTACGGGGAGCTGTTTTTT.

The chain is built from TRBV5-1 and TRBJ1-2; D unclear. This CDR3 has 14 amino acids. Germline assignment: CDR1 SGHRS and CDR2 YFSETQ. Trimming took off 5 bases at V and 0 bases at J, with 11 bases between the two ends. CDR3 sequence: CASSPRGANYGYTF. CDR3 sequence (DNA): TGCGCCAGCAGTCCACGTGGAGCTAACTATGGCTACACCTTC.

This clonotype was picked up a small number of times. The chain combines TRBV28 with TRBJ1-5; D is ambiguous. The CDR3 has 16 residues. Per germline, CDR1 MDHEN and CDR2 SYDVKM. V lost 1 base and J 6 bases, leaving 16 bases between the germline ends. The CDR3 DNA reads as TGTGCCAGCAGTTTATCTTCCCCCGGAGGAACTCAGCCCCAGCATTTT. This gives the protein CASSLSSPGGTQPQHF.

This rearrangement joins TRBV1 to TRBJ2-3. TRBV1 is designated a pseudogene. The CDR3 covers 14 residues. CDR3 in DNA: TGCACCAGCAGTGAAGCCAAAACGAGGGATACGCAGTATTTT. Amino acid sequence: CTSSEAKTRDTQYF.

The chain recombines TRBV7-2 with TRBJ1-5; D gene ambiguous. The CDR3 extends over 14 amino acids. Germline V lookup: CDR1 SGHTA, CDR2 FQGNSA. V was shortened by 2 bases and J by 5 bases, with 10 bases between the two germline ends. The CDR3 reads CASSLSGGYQPQHF. CDR3 nucleotides: TGTGCCAGCAGCTTATCTGGAGGTTATCAGCCCCAGCATTTT.

This clonotype has at least ten counts. The gene calls are TRBV5-1 and TRBJ1-2; D unclear. V was shortened by 1 base and J by 6 bases, with 13 bases between the two germline ends. Germline V gene sequence: CDR1 SGHRS, CDR2 YFSETQ. The CDR3 is 14 amino acids. The CDR3 region has the DNA TGCGCCAGCAGCTTGTCGGGAAGCAATAATGGCTACACCTTC. Translated, it gives CASSLSGSNNGYTF.

This clonotype was recorded many times. The chain couples TRBV4-3 to TRBJ1-2; D call uncertain. The germline V gene encodes CDR1 LGHNA and CDR2 YSLEER. CDR3 length: 16 amino acids. The V end lost 0 bases, the J end lost 2 bases, and 13 bases lay between the germline ends. The CDR3 region is CASSQEIGGGNYGYTF. CDR3 nucleotides: TGCGCCAGCAGCCAAGAGATCGGCGGAGGGAACTATGGCTACACCTTC.

The rearrangement joins TRBV4-3 to TRBJ2-5; D remains ambiguous. CDR3 size: 13 residues. V was cut by 0 bases and J by 5 bases, with 7 bases left in between. The V gene's germline CDR1 is LGHNA and CDR2 YSLEER. CDR3 in DNA: TGCGCCAGCAGCCAAGAGGGTGGGGAGACCCAGTACTTC. This gives the protein CASSQEGGETQYF.

The V call is TRBV24-1, the J call TRBJ2-7, with D maybe TRBD1 (6 bases). From germline, CDR1 is KGHDR and CDR2 SFDVKD. This CDR3 contains 16 residues. Trimming took off 1 base at V and 5 bases at J, with 17 bases between the two ends. The CDR3 here is CATSDFGAQGSNEQYV. The CDR3 DNA is TGTGCCACCAGTGATTTTGGGGCTCAGGGGAGCAACGAGCAGTACGTC.

Details on this clonotype: A clone one base away is much larger, so this may be a read error. The gene calls are TRBV7-2 and TRBJ1-1, with D possibly matching TRBD1 (5 bases). This CDR3 is built from 13 residues. The V gene's germline CDR1 is SGHTA and CDR2 FQGNSA. CDR3 loop: CASSFGGVTEVFF. CDR3 DNA sequence: TGTGCCAGCAGCTTCGGGGGAGTCACTGAAGTTTTCTTT.

The chain has TRBV9 and TRBJ1-1, with 7 bases that match TRBD1. J gave up 3 bases and V 3 bases, and 8 bases lay outside the gene matches. This CDR3 region has 15 residues. Germline V gene data show CDR1 as SGDLS and CDR2 as YYNGEE. CDR3 in DNA: TGTGCCAGCAGCGCCACAGGGGAGAGGGACACTGAAGCTTTCTTT. It specifies CASSATGERDTEAFF.

The chain carries TRBV15 and TRBJ2-7; D not certain. Germline lookup yields CDR1 LNHNV and CDR2 YYDKDF (reference sequence). The CDR3 has 14 amino acids. V dropped 2 bases and J dropped 4 bases, with 12 bases sitting between them. As DNA, the CDR3 is TGTGCCACCAGCAGAAGTGGACGCCGTTACGAGCAGTACTTC. Amino acids: CATSRSGRRYEQYF. The full variable domain, completed using reference TRBV15 and TRBJ2-7, is DAMVIQNPRYQVTQFGKPVTLSCSQTLNHNVMYWYQQKSSQAPKLLFHYYDKDFNNEADTPDNFQSRRPNTSFCFLDIRSPGLGDTAMYLCATSRSGRRYEQYFGPGTRLTVT.

The chain uses TRBV5-6 and TRBJ2-7, with 12 bases identical to TRBD1. J was trimmed by 4 bases and V by 2 bases; bases with no gene match: 10. CDR3 length equals 17 residues. Germline CDR1 is SGHDT and CDR2 is YYEEEE. For the CDR3, the DNA is TGTGCCAGCAGCTTTCCCGCCGGGACAGGGGGCGCGTACGAGCAGTACGTC. This encodes CASSFPAGTGGAYEQYV.

This clonotype showed up just a few times. The chain is built from TRBV20-1 and TRBJ1-1, with D perhaps TRBD1 (5 bases). The CDR3 has 15 amino acids. Trimming cost V 3 bases and J 13 bases, with 27 bases left between them. Per germline, CDR1 DFQATT and CDR2 SNEGSKA (reference sequence). CDR3 in amino acids: CSASSTLGSAGPLFF. The CDR3 nucleotides are TGCAGTGCTAGTAGTACCCTCGGCTCGGCAGGGCCTCTTTTCTTT.

Ten or more counts support this clonotype. The chain employs TRBV12-3 or TRBV12-4 and TRBJ2-7; 8 bases map to TRBD1. The ends lost 5 bases at V and 2 bases at J; junction bases unmatched: 2. The CDR3 loop spans 13 amino acids. The CDR3 region has the DNA TGTGCCAGCAGTCTGACAGGGGCCTACGAGCAGTACTTC. This sequence encodes CASSLTGAYEQYF.

In its sample, this clonotype was seen a few times. The rearrangement joins TRBV18 to TRBJ2-7, with D perhaps TRBD2 (5 bases). Germline V gene sequence: CDR1 KGHSH, CDR2 LQKENI. Trimming took 6 bases from V and 2 from J, leaving 14 bases between them. The CDR3 loop spans 14 amino acids. The CDR3, as DNA: TGTGCCAGCTCCCCCGGACTCGCTACCTACGAGCAGTACGTC. Translating it yields CASSPGLATYEQYV.

In DNA, the CDR3 is TGCGCCAGCGAGTATCGGAGGAGCGAGCAGTACGTC. Its translation: CASEYRRSEQYV. This chain joins TRBV5-1 and TRBJ2-7, with D perhaps TRBD2 (5 bases). CDR3 length: 12 residues. Germline loops: CDR1 SGHRS, CDR2 YFSETQ. Trimming removed 7 bases at V and 6 bases at J, with 14 bases between.

The chain couples TRBV14 to TRBJ1-2; tentative D call: TRBD1 (6 bases). Germline-derived CDR1 and CDR2 are SGHDN and FVKESK. This CDR3 has 15 amino acids. V dropped 4 bases and J dropped 6 bases, with 18 bases sitting between them. The CDR3 loop reads CASSLHTGTRNGYTF. CDR3 nucleotide sequence: TGTGCCAGCAGCCTACATACAGGGACGAGAAATGGCTACACCTTC.

The chain recombines TRBV6-5 with TRBJ1-1; D unclear. CDR3 length: 11 residues. V shed 7 bases and J shed 1 base, with 4 bases lying between them. CDR1 and CDR2 from the germline V gene are MNHEY and SVGAGI. Here the CDR3 reads CASNKNTEAFF. The CDR3 coding sequence is TGTGCCAGCAATAAGAACACTGAAGCTTTCTTT.

This clonotype was detected a few times. The rearrangement links TRBV29-1 to TRBJ1-4, with a weak D call TRBD1 (6 bases). This CDR3 contains 14 residues. Per germline, CDR1 SQVTM and CDR2 ANQGSEA. Trimming removed 6 bases from V and 0 bases from J, with 11 bases in between. The CDR3 DNA reads TGCAGCGTCGTGGACAGAGCAACTAATGAAAAACTGTTTTTT. Its translation is CSVVDRATNEKLFF.

This clonotype has at least ten counts. The chain has TRBV12-3 or TRBV12-4 and TRBJ1-1; tentative D call: TRBD1 (5 bases). The V and J ends lost 5 bases and 1 base respectively, with 11 bases between them. The CDR3 is 14 residues long. The CDR3 region is CASSEGRWNTEAFF. CDR3 coding DNA: TGTGCCAGCAGTGAGGGACGGTGGAACACTGAAGCTTTCTTT.